The 13 T cell receptor beta chains reported below all come from one sample, sequenced in a study of blood T cell repertoires in COVID-19. TCRdb's copy holds only in-frame clones and misses some; the assay was immunoSEQ multiplex PCR. The table lists 25,000 to 30,000 clones, roughly nine tenths of them singletons, with approximately 2.5% in the top ten. Source material: peripheral blood. Receptors were obtained from a human donor in a cohort sampled during active COVID-19.

The chain carries TRBV6-5 and TRBJ1-2; TRBD1 might be the D (5 bases). The CDR3 runs to 14 residues. From germline, CDR1 is MNHEY and CDR2 SVGAGI. V was trimmed by 4 bases and J by 8 bases, leaving 17 bases between them. CDR3 in DNA: TGTGCCAGCAGTTTTCGGTGGGGCGCGGGAGGCTACACCTTC. It yields the protein CASSFRWGAGGYTF.

This sequence joins TRBV12-3 or TRBV12-4 and TRBJ2-7; tentative D call: TRBD2 (6 bases). The CDR3 has 12 residues. Trimming removed 6 bases from V and 6 bases from J, with 12 bases in between. The DNA for the CDR3 is TGTGCCAGCAGCCGCGCTAGCGCCGAGCAGTACTTC. This sequence encodes CASSRASAEQYF.

The chain uses TRBV5-4 and TRBJ2-5, with a weak D call TRBD1 (5 bases). Trimming took off 5 bases at V and 3 bases at J, with 11 bases between the two ends. The CDR3 runs 13 residues. Looked up from germline, CDR1 is SGHNT and CDR2 is YYREEE (reference sequence). The CDR3 reads CASRFRGEETQYF. CDR3 nucleotides: TGTGCCAGCAGGTTTAGGGGCGAAGAGACCCAGTACTTC.

J is TRBJ1-3 and V is TRBV19; D is perhaps TRBD1 (6 bases). CDR1 and CDR2 (germline): LNHDA, SQIVND (reference sequence). Trimming shortened V by 5 bases and J by 1 base, and 15 bases separated the two germline ends. This CDR3 has 16 amino acids. CDR3 bases: TGTGCCAGTAGTCCAGAAACAGGGTTTTCTGGAAACACCATATATTTT. Translated: CASSPETGFSGNTIYF.

V gene TRBV7-6 combines with J gene TRBJ2-5; 10 positions agree with TRBD2. The CDR3 has 16 amino acids. CDR1 SGHVS and CDR2 FNYEAQ come from the germline V gene. Trimming took 4 bases from V and 2 from J; bases not matched to a gene: 7. The CDR3 here is CASSYSGGVTQETQYF. The CDR3 nucleotides are TGTGCCAGCAGCTACAGCGGGGGGGTGACACAAGAGACCCAGTACTTC.

The chain combines TRBV6-2 or TRBV6-3 with TRBJ2-1; maybe TRBD1 (6 bases). The germline V gene has CDR1 MNHEY and CDR2 SVGEGT. This CDR3 has 14 residues. The V and J ends lost 6 bases and 9 bases respectively, with 18 bases between them. The chain's CDR3 is CASSYEDTGFEQFF. In DNA, the CDR3 is TGTGCCAGCAGCTATGAAGACACAGGGTTTGAGCAGTTCTTC.

The J gene is TRBJ1-1, the V gene TRBV5-4; 8 bases agree with TRBD1. The CDR3 contains 13 residues. CDR1 SGHNT and CDR2 YYREEE come from the germline V gene (reference sequence). V was clipped by 4 bases and J by 6 bases; unmatched bases: 5. In DNA form, the CDR3 reads TGTGCCAGCAGCAGCGACAGGGGTGCTGAAGCTTTCTTT. Amino acids: CASSSDRGAEAFF.

The chain has TRBV19 and TRBJ1-2; D is uncertain. CDR1 and CDR2 from the germline V gene are LNHDA and SQIVND (reference sequence). The CDR3 loop spans 14 amino acids. Trimming shortened V by 6 bases and J by 0 bases, and 11 bases separated the two germline ends. This chain's CDR3 is CASRGTIANYGYTF. CDR3 nucleotides: TGTGCCAGTAGGGGCACGATAGCTAACTATGGCTACACCTTC.

V usage is TRBV27 and J usage is TRBJ1-6; maybe TRBD1 (6 bases). The CDR3 loop spans 15 amino acids. The germline gives CDR1 MNHEY, CDR2 SMNVEV (reference sequence). V lost 8 bases, J lost 6 bases, and 17 bases lay in between. CDR3 in amino acids: CASGFTGLVNSPLHF. CDR3 DNA: TGTGCCAGCGGGTTCACAGGGCTGGTTAATTCACCCCTCCACTTT.

V is TRBV19 and J is TRBJ2-1; tentatively, D is TRBD2 (6 bases). Trimming pared 5 bases from V and 5 bases from J, leaving 13 bases between. Germline V gives CDR1 LNHDA, CDR2 SQIVND (reference sequence). The CDR3 runs 14 residues. The CDR3 here is CASSQLLANNEQFF. The CDR3 DNA follows: TGTGCCAGTAGTCAATTACTAGCAAACAATGAGCAGTTCTTC. The whole variable domain, filled in from reference TRBV19 and TRBJ2-1, reads DGGITQSPKYLFRKEGQNVTLSCEQNLNHDAMYWYRQDPGQGLRLIYYSQIVNDFQKGDIAEGYSVSREKKESFPLTVTSAQKNPTAFYLCASSQLLANNEQFFGPGTRLTVL.

This chain links TRBV12-5 with TRBJ1-5; D not certain. Germline loops: CDR1 LGHNT, CDR2 FRNRAP. The V and J ends lost 3 bases and 4 bases respectively, with 7 bases between them. This CDR3 has 13 amino acids. The CDR3: CASGFGMNQPQHF. In DNA, the CDR3 is TGTGCTAGTGGTTTCGGTATGAATCAGCCCCAGCATTTT.

The chain couples TRBV10-3 to TRBJ1-2, with a weak D call TRBD1 (5 bases). Germline CDR1 reads ENHRY; CDR2 reads SYGVKD. CDR3 length equals 13 residues. The V gene lost 11 bases and the J gene lost 7 bases, with 20 bases spanning the gap. This CDR3 is CAVRIQGNSGYTF. The CDR3, as DNA: TGTGCCGTCCGAATTCAGGGTAATAGTGGCTACACCTTC.

The chain joins TRBV9 to TRBJ1-1; perhaps TRBD1 as D (5 bases). CDR3 size: 14 residues. V was clipped by 0 bases and J by 2 bases, with 8 bases between them. Looked up from germline, CDR1 is SGDLS and CDR2 is YYNGEE. The CDR3 DNA reads TGTGCCAGCAGCGTAGTAGGGGTAAACACTGAAGCTTTCTTT. Its translation is CASSVVGVNTEAFF.